Here is one TCR beta chain with its context. Using immunoSEQ multiplex PCR, the repertoire was profiled, and TCRdb retains in-frame clones only, with some absent. The top ten clones hold about 18% of a sample with under 130,000 clones, 80% to 90% of them seen once. The data are from a study of control samples from healthy donors and cancer patients. Germline V gene sequence: CDR1 LGHDT, CDR2 YNNKEL (reference sequence). The length of the CDR3 is 17 residues. V lost 1 base and J lost 4, with 19 bases in between. Sequenced input: PBMCs. The sequence was obtained from a man in his 60s with lung cancer. This rearrangement joins TRBV3-1 (or the pseudogene TRBV3-2) to TRBJ1-1; D might be TRBD1 (5 bases). The CDR3 DNA reads TGTGCCAGCAGCCAAGTTCAGGGTAGGGGACCATCCACTGAAGCTTTCTTT. Translating it yields CASSQVQGRGPSTEAFF.